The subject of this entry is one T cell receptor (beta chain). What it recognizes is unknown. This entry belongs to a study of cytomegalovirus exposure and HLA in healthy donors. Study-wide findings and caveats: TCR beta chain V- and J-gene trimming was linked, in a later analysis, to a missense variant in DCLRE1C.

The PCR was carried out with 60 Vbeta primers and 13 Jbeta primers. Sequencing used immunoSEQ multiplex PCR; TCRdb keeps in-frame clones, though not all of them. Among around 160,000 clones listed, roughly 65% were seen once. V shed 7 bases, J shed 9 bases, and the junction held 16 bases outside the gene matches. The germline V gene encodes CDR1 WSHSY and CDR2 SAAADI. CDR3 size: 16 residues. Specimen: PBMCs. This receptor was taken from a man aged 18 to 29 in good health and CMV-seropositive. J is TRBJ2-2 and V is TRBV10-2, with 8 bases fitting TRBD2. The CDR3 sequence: CASTYGLAGGSRELFF. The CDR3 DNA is TGCGCCAGCACCTACGGTCTAGCGGGCGGGTCCAGGGAGCTGTTTTTT.